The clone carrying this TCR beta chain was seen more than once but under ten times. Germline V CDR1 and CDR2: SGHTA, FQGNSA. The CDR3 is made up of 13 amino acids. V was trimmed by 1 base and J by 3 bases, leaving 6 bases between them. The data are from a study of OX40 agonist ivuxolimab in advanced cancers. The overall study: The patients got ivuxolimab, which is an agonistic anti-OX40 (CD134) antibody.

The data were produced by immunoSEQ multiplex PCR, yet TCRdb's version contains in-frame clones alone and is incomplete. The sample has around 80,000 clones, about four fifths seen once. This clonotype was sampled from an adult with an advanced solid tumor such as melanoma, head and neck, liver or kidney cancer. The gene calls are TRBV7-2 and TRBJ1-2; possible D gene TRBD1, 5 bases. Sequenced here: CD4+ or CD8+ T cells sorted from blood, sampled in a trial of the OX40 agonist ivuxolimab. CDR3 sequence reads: CASSLGGDYGYTF. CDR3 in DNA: TGTGCCAGCAGCTTAGGGGGGGACTATGGCTACACCTTC. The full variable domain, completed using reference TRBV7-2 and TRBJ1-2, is GAGVSQSPSNKVTEKGKDVELRCDPISGHTALYWYRQSLGQGLEFLIYFQGNSAPDKSGLPSDRFSAERTGGSVSTLTIQRTQQEDSAVYLCASSLGGDYGYTFGSGTRLTVV.